Reported below is one T cell receptor beta chain. Its antigen is currently unknown. CDR3 size: 13 residues. With 4 bases removed from V and 7 bases from J, the gap between germline ends came to 17 bases. Germline loops: CDR1 SQVTM, CDR2 ANQGSEA. Assay runs were performed at deep level. Data came from immunoSEQ multiplex PCR; TCRdb stores just in-frame clones and leaves some out. The table shows around 600,000 clones, with approximately 97% occurring only once. The data were taken from a study of shared clonotypes between healthy human individuals. Background on the study: Samples came from a couple of female and a few male donors aged 18 to 49.

It was into CD45RA+ naive and CD45RA-negative memory subsets that the CD4+ cells were split. Overall study findings and caveats: The study drew on few donors, limiting represented genetic and exposure-history diversity.

The source material was naive CD4+ T cells sorted from blood. Subset defined: CD45RA+ positively selected. The sequence came from a woman younger than 45 in good health. The chain recombines TRBV29-1 with TRBJ2-7, with a tentative D call TRBD2 (6 bases). As DNA, the CDR3 is TGCAGCGTTGGGAGGGAGAGGCTAGGTGAGCAGTACTTC. This codes for CSVGRERLGEQYF.